This T cell receptor (beta chain) was found in a study of T cells in Graves' hyperthyroidism and ophthalmopathy. The overall study: Peripheral blood was secured at the point of initial diagnosis, before any treatment.

There are many counts of this clonotype. Newly diagnosed hyperthyroidism patients aged 18 to 65 years had disease lasting under 2 months. Sampled blood dates from first hyperthyroidism diagnosis, and it precedes any ophthalmopathy symptoms. RNA transcripts were the template for amplifying TCR beta CDR3 regions. TCR CDR3 regions were first amplified by RT-PCR with HTBI primers. One entry per CDR3 protein results from TCRdb running MiXCR on the multiplex PCR reads. The sample lists under 300,000 distinct CDR3 sequences, about an eighth occurring once. CDR3 length equals 14 residues. Losses at the gene ends were 3 bases for V and 5 bases for J; bases not matched to a gene: 2. CDR1 is MNHEY, CDR2 SMNVEV, per germline (reference sequence).

The origin of this receptor is a woman in her 30s with Graves' hyperthyroidism that later progressed to Graves' ophthalmopathy. The V and J genes are TRBV27 and TRBJ2-7, with 12 bases lining up with TRBD2. Sequencing was carried out using blood. For the CDR3, the DNA is TGTGCCAGCAGTTTCTCTAGCGGGAGGGACGAGCAGTACTTC. Encoded protein: CASSFSSGRDEQYF.